The 21 T cell receptor beta chains below all came from one sample that was sequenced in a study of glioma-infiltrating T cells after dendritic cell vaccination. TCRdb keeps only in-frame clones here, not all; method: immunoSEQ multiplex PCR. This sample has just under 60,000 clones; roughly four fifths occur once, and the top ten carry approximately 14%. Time point meaning: after dendritic cell vaccination, including at tumor progression/relapse. The sample was blood, taken after dendritic cell vaccination. Receptors were obtained from a human donor with glioblastoma.

The J gene is TRBJ1-2, the V gene TRBV7-2, with D uncertain. The CDR3 totals 13 residues. The V gene's germline CDR1 is SGHTA and CDR2 FQGNSA. V was trimmed by 3 bases and J by 2 bases, leaving 7 bases between them. The chain's CDR3 is CASSFGGNYGYTF. In DNA, the CDR3 is TGTGCCAGCAGCTTTGGCGGGAACTATGGCTACACCTTC.

In nucleotides, the CDR3 is TGCGCCAGCAGCCCTGGGAGCGGCCGCACAGATACGCAGTATTTT. This translates into CASSPGSGRTDTQYF. The chain uses TRBV5-1 and TRBJ2-3; a possible D gene is TRBD2 (5 bases). CDR1 is SGHRS and CDR2 is YFSETQ in the germline V gene. The V end was cut by 4 bases, the J end by 1 base, with 13 bases between. This CDR3 comprises 15 residues.

V is TRBV19 and J is TRBJ1-1; 8 bases agree with TRBD1. The CDR3 loop spans 12 amino acids. The trim removed 6 bases at V and 9 bases at J, leaving 6 bases unmatched. Germline V gives CDR1 LNHDA, CDR2 SQIVND (reference sequence). The CDR3 region is CASSGQGNKAFF. The CDR3 DNA sequence: TGTGCCAGTAGCGGACAGGGAAATAAAGCTTTCTTT.

This rearrangement joins TRBV30 to TRBJ1-5; D remains ambiguous. The CDR3 totals 13 residues. V lost 0 bases, J lost 1 base, and 4 bases lay in between. Germline-derived CDR1 and CDR2 are GTSNPN and SVGIG (reference sequence). The CDR3 DNA reads as TGTGCCTGGAGTGTCTTAAGCAATCAGCCCCAGCATTTT. Translation gives CAWSVLSNQPQHF.

This clone appeared a few times. V gene TRBV2 combines with J gene TRBJ1-1; 7 bases are a match to TRBD1. With V trimmed by 6 bases and J by 5 bases, 9 bases remained unmatched. The CDR3 is 14 residues long. Germline CDR1 and CDR2: SNHLY and FYNNEI. The CDR3 DNA reads TGTGCCAGCAGGTTAGAACAGGGGAGGACTGAAGCTTTCTTT. As protein: CASRLEQGRTEAFF.

The chain links TRBV4-2 to TRBJ2-2, with 8 bases identical to TRBD1. V lost 4 bases, J lost 3 bases, and 1 base stayed unmatched. The CDR3 totals 14 residues. Germline values: CDR1 LGHNA, CDR2 YNFKEQ. The CDR3 region is CASSPGQDTGELFF. The CDR3 DNA follows: TGTGCCAGCAGCCCGGGACAGGACACCGGGGAGCTGTTTTTT.

This rearrangement joins TRBV18 to TRBJ1-1, with D possibly matching TRBD1 (5 bases). Germline V gene lookup returns CDR1 KGHSH and CDR2 LQKENI. Between the trimmed V and J ends, which lost 4 bases and 3 bases, there was a span of 6 bases. CDR3 length: 12 residues. This chain's CDR3 is CASSRQYTEAFF. The CDR3 bases are TGTGCCAGCTCACGACAGTACACTGAAGCTTTCTTT.

The table lists this clone with a count of one. The chain is built from TRBV2 and TRBJ1-2; a weak D match, TRBD1 (5 bases). V was pared by 5 bases and J by 4 bases, with 14 bases between. Germline V gene lookup returns CDR1 SNHLY and CDR2 FYNNEI. There are 14 residues in the CDR3. The CDR3 nucleotides read TGTGCCAGCAGTATCACCCAGGGATCCTATGGCTACACCTTC. Encoded protein: CASSITQGSYGYTF. Using reference TRBV2 and TRBJ1-2 for the parts outside the CDR3, the full variable domain is EPEVTQTPSHQVTQMGQEVILRCVPISNHLYFYWYRQILGQKVEFLVSFYNNEISEKSEIFDDQFSVERPDGSNFTLKIRSTKLEDSAMYFCASSITQGSYGYTFGSGTRLTVV.

This chain uses TRBV27 with TRBJ2-7; 9 positions match TRBD1. Per germline, CDR1 MNHEY and CDR2 SMNVEV (reference sequence). Trimming took 3 bases from V and 1 from J; bases not matched to a gene: 16. The CDR3 is made up of 19 amino acids. The CDR3 DNA reads as TGTGCCAGCAGTTTTACTCCCCCGGGACAGGGTTTAAAATCCTACGAGCAGTACTTC. This encodes CASSFTPPGQGLKSYEQYF.

This chain's CDR3 is CASSVPLERGNNTGELFF. DNA for the CDR3: TGTGCCAGCAGCGTCCCCCTGGAGCGGGGGAATAACACCGGGGAGCTGTTTTTT. The gene calls are TRBV9 and TRBJ2-2; 8 bases map to TRBD2. Losses at the gene ends were 2 bases for V and 2 bases for J; bases not matched to a gene: 11. The CDR3 totals 18 residues. Germline CDR1 SGDLS, CDR2 YYNGEE.

This rearrangement joins TRBV29-1 to TRBJ2-1, with 8 bases fitting TRBD1. Germline CDR1 is SQVTM and CDR2 is ANQGSEA. This CDR3 comprises 17 residues. The V gene end was trimmed by 4 bases and the J gene end by 6 bases; junction bases not matched to a gene: 17. CDR3 protein: CSVVGRGRLPGFNEQFF. The CDR3 DNA reads as TGCAGCGTTGTGGGCAGGGGGCGTCTTCCAGGATTCAATGAGCAGTTCTTC.

The V and J genes are TRBV4-2 and TRBJ1-5; D uncertain. Germline V gives CDR1 LGHNA, CDR2 YNFKEQ. The CDR3 length is 16 residues. Deletions cut 1 base from V and 4 bases from J, with 14 bases between. CDR3 protein: CASSQVEGLRNQPQHF. The CDR3 bases are TGTGCCAGCAGCCAAGTCGAGGGTTTGAGAAATCAGCCCCAGCATTTT.

Written as DNA, the CDR3 is TGTGCCAGCAGTTCGATACAGGGGATTGGGGAAAAACTGTTTTTT. Translation gives CASSSIQGIGEKLFF. The rearrangement joins TRBV27 to TRBJ1-4, with TRBD1 identical over 7 bases. Germline trimming cut 4 bases from V and 8 bases from J; bases unmatched to any gene: 10. Germline values: CDR1 MNHEY, CDR2 SMNVEV (reference sequence). CDR3 length: 15 amino acids.

This chain connects TRBV7-9 to TRBJ1-2, with D possibly TRBD1 on 6 matching bases. Germline V gives CDR1 SEHNR, CDR2 FQNEAQ (reference sequence). CDR3 length: 16 amino acids. V was clipped by 5 bases and J by 4 bases, with 20 bases between them. The CDR3 here is CASSPETGPSFYGYTF. As DNA, the CDR3 is TGTGCCAGCAGCCCCGAGACAGGACCGAGTTTCTATGGCTACACCTTC.

Note on this clone: This sample includes further DNA sequences coding for the same CDR3. The V call is TRBV25-1, the J call TRBJ2-3; TRBD1 aligns across 7 bases. The CDR3 has 16 residues. CDR1 is MGHDK and CDR2 is SYGVNS in the germline V gene. V lost 3 bases, J lost 2 bases, and 8 bases stayed unmatched. Written as DNA, the CDR3 is TGTGCCAGCAGTGAGTTCGACAGGGTCCCCACAGATACGCAGTATTTT. Residues: CASSEFDRVPTDTQYF.

Turning to this clone: One end of the junction is discordant with germline, which a read error may explain. The rearrangement joins TRBV10-1 to TRBJ1-5; D uncertain. Germline-derived CDR1 and CDR2 are WNHNN and SYGVQD (reference sequence). CDR3 size: 14 residues. Here the CDR3 reads CASSESGDQQPQHF. In nucleotides, the CDR3 is TGCGCCAGCAGCGAGTCGGGCGACCAACAGCCCCAGCATTTT.

V gene TRBV2 combines with J gene TRBJ1-2, with TRBD1 identical over 10 bases. The CDR3 consists of 15 residues. Trimming took 2 bases from V and 4 from J; bases not matched to a gene: 4. The germline V gene encodes CDR1 SNHLY and CDR2 FYNNEI. The CDR3 sequence: CASSEMGQGTYGYTF. DNA of the CDR3: TGTGCCAGCAGTGAAATGGGACAGGGGACCTATGGCTACACCTTC.

The chain recombines TRBV5-6 with TRBJ2-1, with 7 nucleotides matching TRBD2. Trimming cost V 2 bases and J 9 bases; bases outside gene matches: 8. Looked up from germline, CDR1 is SGHDT and CDR2 is YYEEEE. The CDR3 runs 14 residues. CDR3 residues: CASSLGGREGEQFF. For the CDR3, the DNA is TGTGCCAGCAGCTTAGGAGGAAGGGAGGGTGAGCAGTTCTTC.

The chain recombines TRBV7-9 with TRBJ2-1; D remains unclear. Germline V gives CDR1 SEHNR, CDR2 FQNEAQ (reference sequence). This CDR3 is built from 12 residues. V lost 10 bases to trimming and J lost 3 bases, with 10 bases between them. CDR3 protein: CATTVGYNEQFF. DNA of the CDR3: TGTGCCACCACTGTTGGCTACAATGAGCAGTTCTTC. Full variable domain (rest looked up from reference TRBV7-9 and TRBJ2-1): DTGVSQNPRHKITKRGQNVTFRCDPISEHNRLYWYRQTLGQGPEFLTYFQNEAQLEKSRLLSDRFSAERPKGSFSTLEIQRTEQGDSAMYLCATTVGYNEQFFGPGTRLTVL.

V and J are TRBV5-1 and TRBJ1-2; 8 positions match TRBD1. V was clipped by 4 bases and J by 1 base; unmatched bases: 3. CDR1 and CDR2 (germline): SGHRS, YFSETQ. This CDR3 spans 14 amino acids. The CDR3 is CASSTQGGNYGYTF. The CDR3 DNA reads as TGCGCCAGCAGCACACAGGGGGGTAACTATGGCTACACCTTC.

V and J are TRBV4-1 and TRBJ2-3; D not certain. Germline V CDR1 and CDR2: MGHRA, YSYEKL. The CDR3 loop spans 14 amino acids. V gave up 0 bases and J gave up 3 bases, with 7 bases separating them. Written as DNA, the CDR3 is TGCGCCAGCAGCCAAGATCCCGGGACAGATACGCAGTATTTT. It specifies CASSQDPGTDTQYF.